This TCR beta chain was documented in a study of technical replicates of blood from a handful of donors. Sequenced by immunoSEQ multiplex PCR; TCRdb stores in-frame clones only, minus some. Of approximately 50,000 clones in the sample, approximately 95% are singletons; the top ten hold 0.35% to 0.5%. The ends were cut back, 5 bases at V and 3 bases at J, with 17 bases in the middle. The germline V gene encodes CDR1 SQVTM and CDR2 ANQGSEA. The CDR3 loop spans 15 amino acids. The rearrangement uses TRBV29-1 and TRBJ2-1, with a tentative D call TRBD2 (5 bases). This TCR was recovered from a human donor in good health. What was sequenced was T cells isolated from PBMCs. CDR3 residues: CSVIPGESGYNEQFF. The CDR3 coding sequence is TGCAGCGTTATCCCCGGGGAATCAGGCTACAATGAGCAGTTCTTC.